This TCR beta chain came from a study of human T cells and chemical hapten exposure. Overall study: DPC (0.01%) was patch tested on the upper back and read at 6 days.

TCRdb re-called the RACE reads with MiXCR, one entry per CDR3 protein. Among some 330,000 distinct CDR3 sequences listed, 5.5% were seen once. This sample's time point: pre-sensitization, week 0. The treatment is: therapeutic diphenylcyclopropenone sensitization with weekly scalp DPC. Germline loops: CDR1 KGHSH, CDR2 LQKENI. Trimming at V came to 2 bases and at J to 4 bases, leaving 12 bases not matched to a gene. The CDR3 runs to 17 residues. The sample here was whole blood, taken in connection with sensitization to the hapten diphenylcyclopropenone (DPC). This sequence originates from a woman between 18 and 30 years old with alopecia areata. Some clones in this sample may be carry-over from other donors' samples. V is TRBV18 and J is TRBJ1-2; TRBD1 aligns across 8 bases. CDR3 in DNA: TGTGCCAGCTCACCAGGTCCAGGGGGCAGTTCGGGCTATGGCTACACCTTC. Protein product: CASSPGPGGSSGYGYTF.